This passage covers 13 T cell receptor beta chains from one sample sequenced in a study of lymphopenia after photon versus proton radiotherapy. The table came from immunoSEQ multiplex PCR; TCRdb's copy has only in-frame clones and leaves some out. The sample has around 64,000 clones; about nine tenths are singletons. The specimen was peripheral blood, collected from a patient treated with photon-based radiotherapy. The receptors were gathered from a woman aged 40 to 55 with cholangiocarcinoma.

The chain carries TRBV12-1 and TRBJ2-7. TRBV12-1 is noted as a pseudogene. This CDR3 has 16 amino acids. The chain's CDR3 is CASSFGGAGLCDEQYF. DNA for the CDR3: TGTGCCAGCAGCTTTGGGGGGGCAGGCCTTTGTGACGAGCAGTACTTC.

This chain connects TRBV28 to TRBJ1-1; D unresolved. V lost 3 bases and J lost 14, with 19 bases in between. The CDR3 totals 13 residues. Germline-derived CDR1 and CDR2 are MDHEN and SYDVKM. The CDR3 protein is CASSFSGRRTSFF. The DNA of the CDR3 is TGTGCCAGCAGTTTCTCGGGCAGGCGGACGTCCTTCTTT.

The chain uses TRBV15 and TRBJ2-7, with 7 positions matching TRBD1. The CDR3 has 16 residues. CDR1 and CDR2 from the germline V gene are LNHNV and YYDKDF (reference sequence). Germline trimming cut 3 bases from V and 6 bases from J; bases unmatched to any gene: 14. Here the CDR3 reads CATSSRHPGQRTEQYF. The CDR3 bases are TGTGCCACCAGCAGCCGCCACCCGGGACAGAGAACCGAGCAGTACTTC. Full variable domain (outside the CDR3, taken from reference TRBV15 and TRBJ2-7): DAMVIQNPRYQVTQFGKPVTLSCSQTLNHNVMYWYQQKSSQAPKLLFHYYDKDFNNEADTPDNFQSRRPNTSFCFLDIRSPGLGDTAMYLCATSSRHPGQRTEQYFGPGTRLTVT.

The DNA for the CDR3 is TGTGCCAGTAGTAACGAGATTGGGCCTCGAAAAAAGTACTTC. Translating it yields CASSNEIGPRKKYF. This chain joins TRBV19 and TRBJ2-5; D is ambiguous. The CDR3 covers 14 residues. CDR1 is LNHDA, CDR2 SQIVND, per germline (reference sequence). Trimming stripped 4 bases from V and 12 bases from J, with 21 bases between.

The chain uses TRBV23-1 and TRBJ2-5; D possibly corresponds to TRBD2 (6 bases). TRBV23-1 is noted as an ORF with a role that remains uncertain. Trimming removed 2 bases from V and 3 bases from J, with 22 bases in between. This CDR3 is 18 amino acids long. CDR3 sequence reads: CASSQMDPGLGNKETQYF. The DNA of the CDR3 is TGCGCCAGCAGTCAAATGGACCCGGGACTCGGAAACAAAGAGACCCAGTACTTC.

This clone was observed once. The chain combines TRBV11-1 with TRBJ2-7; D remains ambiguous. Trimming removed 2 bases from V and 4 bases from J, with 3 bases in between. Germline V gene sequence: CDR1 SGHAT, CDR2 FQDESV (reference sequence). The length of the CDR3 is 11 residues. In nucleotides, the CDR3 is TGTGCCAGCAGCTTAACTTACGAGCAGTACTTC. Translating gives CASSLTYEQYF.

The rearrangement links TRBV9 to TRBJ2-3; TRBD1 is a possible D gene (6 bases). Per the germline V gene, CDR1 is SGDLS and CDR2 is YYNGEE. The length of the CDR3 is 15 residues. Deletions cut 4 bases from V and 3 bases from J, with 15 bases between. CDR3 bases: TGTGCCAGCAGCCCCCGGACAGACGCGACAGATACGCAGTATTTT. Translated, it gives CASSPRTDATDTQYF.

This chain joins TRBV27 and TRBJ2-1; 8 bases align to TRBD2. With 6 bases clipped from V and 8 bases from J, the junction kept 12 bases outside the gene matches. This CDR3 contains 15 residues. Germline V gene data show CDR1 as MNHEY and CDR2 as SMNVEV (reference sequence). Written as DNA, the CDR3 is TGTGCCAGCAGACGCCCCGGGACTAGTATCTATGAGCAGTTCTTC. Amino acids: CASRRPGTSIYEQFF.

The chain is built from TRBV29-1 and TRBJ2-1; D unclear. The germline V gene encodes CDR1 SQVTM and CDR2 ANQGSEA. V lost 6 bases and J lost 7, with 19 bases in between. This CDR3 region has 14 residues. CDR3 coding DNA: TGCAGCGTACCGGCCAGACGCGGCGAGAATGAGCAGTTCTTC. Translating gives CSVPARRGENEQFF.

The rearrangement uses TRBV27 and TRBJ1-4; D may be TRBD1 (5 bases). Germline V gives CDR1 MNHEY, CDR2 SMNVEV (reference sequence). The CDR3 is 13 amino acids. V lost 3 bases, J lost 6 bases, and 8 bases lay in between. Here the CDR3 DNA reads TGTGCCAGCAGTTTTGAAGGGGATGAAAAACTGTTTTTT. Protein: CASSFEGDEKLFF.

This rearrangement joins TRBV11-2 to TRBJ2-7, with 7 positions matching TRBD1. The CDR3 spans 15 residues. After removal of 3 bases from V and 4 bases from J, the junction contained 9 bases not matched to a gene. Germline V gives CDR1 SGHAT, CDR2 FQNNGV. In nucleotides, the CDR3 is TGTGCCAGCAGCTTCCGACAGCGACAGGGTTACGAGCAGTACTTC. Translating it yields CASSFRQRQGYEQYF.

This sequence joins TRBV5-1 and TRBJ2-5; no clear D gene. The CDR3 extends over 17 amino acids. V was shortened by 0 bases and J by 0 bases, with 15 bases between the two germline ends. Germline V gene lookup returns CDR1 SGHRS and CDR2 YFSETQ. For the CDR3, the DNA is TGCGCCAGCAGCTTGGGGACCACCGCCGGGTACCAAGAGACCCAGTACTTC. Encoded protein: CASSLGTTAGYQETQYF.

The rearrangement uses TRBV5-4 and TRBJ2-7, with 11 bases aligning to TRBD2. CDR3 length: 19 amino acids. CDR1 is SGHNT, CDR2 YYREEE, per germline (reference sequence). The trim removed 2 bases at V and 10 bases at J, leaving 23 bases unmatched. CDR3 nucleotide sequence: TGTGCCAGCAGCTTCCCGTCAGGGGGCGTGAGACTAGCGGGATTAGGACAGTACTTC. Amino acid sequence: CASSFPSGGVRLAGLGQYF.